Listed here is a single T cell receptor (beta chain). CDR3 length: 13 amino acids. Germline assignment: CDR1 MNHNS and CDR2 SASEGT. Between the trimmed V and J ends, which lost 10 bases and 0 bases, there was a span of 9 bases. TCRdb re-called the RT-PCR reads with MiXCR, one entry per CDR3 protein. The sample holds roughly 700,000 distinct CDR3 sequences, roughly 13% seen once. This entry comes from a study of response to subunit inactivated influenza vaccine. The receptor was isolated from a man aged 45 to 65 who received an inactivated influenza vaccine. This sequence joins TRBV6-1 and TRBJ2-2; D not resolved. The sequencing here drew on PBMCs from blood, taken around 14 days before vaccination. The CDR3 region has the DNA TGTGCCACCAGGACCACGAACACCGGGGAGCTGTTTTTT. Its translation: CATRTTNTGELFF.